The 25 T cell receptor beta chains below all came from one sample that was sequenced in a study of graft-versus-host responses after intestinal transplantation. The protocol was immunoSEQ multiplex PCR, while the TCRdb copy is restricted to in-frame clones and leaves out a portion. The sample records roughly 18,000 clones, approximately 95% being singletons. The sample consisted of PBMCs, taken 23 days after intestinal transplant. The receptors were sampled from a human patient who received an intestinal transplant, so some T cells may come from the graft donor.

Here the CDR3 reads CASSEQRGNYGYTF. As DNA, the CDR3 is TGTGCCAGCAGTGAACAGCGGGGGAACTATGGCTACACCTTC. This chain joins TRBV2 and TRBJ1-2, with a tentative D call TRBD1 (5 bases). The CDR3 consists of 14 residues. V was pared by 2 bases and J by 2 bases, with 9 bases between. CDR1 SNHLY and CDR2 FYNNEI come from the germline V gene.

The chain is built from TRBV19 and TRBJ1-1; 7 positions match TRBD1. There are 13 residues in the CDR3. Losses at the gene ends were 3 bases for V and 8 bases for J; bases not matched to a gene: 6. Germline V gene sequence: CDR1 LNHDA, CDR2 SQIVND (reference sequence). CDR3 bases: TGTGCCAGTAGTATCGGGACAGCCGGAGAAGCTTTCTTT. It translates to CASSIGTAGEAFF.

This clone was recorded only once. This sequence joins TRBV4-1 and TRBJ2-1, with TRBD2 matching over 13 bases. CDR1 is MGHRA and CDR2 is YSYEKL in the germline V gene. This CDR3 spans 16 amino acids. Trimming at V came to 3 bases and at J to 8 bases, leaving 7 bases not matched to a gene. The CDR3 sequence is CASSHATSGRAYEQFF. The CDR3 DNA follows: TGCGCCAGCAGCCACGCTACTAGCGGGAGGGCCTATGAGCAGTTCTTC.

The chain combines TRBV6-1 with TRBJ2-7; D call uncertain. CDR3 size: 14 residues. Between the trimmed V and J ends, which lost 8 bases and 5 bases, there was a span of 19 bases. The V gene's germline CDR1 is MNHNS and CDR2 SASEGT. DNA for the CDR3: TGTGCCAGCGCTGACCCCTTCTCCGGGCACGAGCAGTACTTC. Amino acids: CASADPFSGHEQYF.

The chain employs TRBV4-1 and TRBJ1-3; no clear D gene. V was pared by 4 bases and J by 0 bases, with 13 bases between. Germline V gene lookup returns CDR1 MGHRA and CDR2 YSYEKL. CDR3 length: 16 residues. CDR3 sequence (DNA): TGCGCCAGCAGCCGCCTCGTGGACCTCTCTGGAAACACCATATATTTT. Its protein product is CASSRLVDLSGNTIYF.

The V and J genes are TRBV11-2 and TRBJ2-7, with TRBD1 as a possible D gene (6 bases). V shed 5 bases and J shed 2 bases, with 16 bases lying between them. Germline V gene lookup returns CDR1 SGHAT and CDR2 FQNNGV. The CDR3 has 15 residues. CDR3 DNA: TGTGCCAGCAGCCGCCAGACCGGGACAACCTACGAGCAGTACTTC. This encodes CASSRQTGTTYEQYF.

The chain is built from TRBV12-5 and TRBJ2-1, with 8 bases that match TRBD1. The J segment lost 8 bases and the V segment lost 5 bases, leaving 8 bases of the junction unmatched. The CDR3 length is 14 residues. Germline V gene sequence: CDR1 LGHNT, CDR2 FRNRAP. CDR3 coding DNA: TGTGCTAGTGGTCCCAGGGACAGGTGGGATGAGCAGTTCTTC. Translation gives CASGPRDRWDEQFF.

The V gene is TRBV28, the J gene TRBJ1-1; D is perhaps TRBD1 (5 bases). The CDR3 extends over 19 amino acids. CDR1 MDHEN and CDR2 SYDVKM come from the germline V gene. Trimming took off 1 base at V and 1 base at J, with 22 bases between the two ends. The CDR3 protein is CASSLSPGGRFTTNTEAFF. The CDR3 DNA is TGTGCCAGCAGTTTATCCCCTGGGGGAAGGTTTACAACGAACACTGAAGCTTTCTTT.

V and J are TRBV5-4 and TRBJ2-3; 7 bases are shared with TRBD2. V shed 4 bases and J 2 bases; nucleotides not matched to a gene: 4. Germline CDR1 SGHNT, CDR2 YYREEE (reference sequence). This CDR3 comprises 14 residues. CDR3 DNA sequence: TGTGCCAGCAGCGGACTAGGCCACACAGATACGCAGTATTTT. This gives the protein CASSGLGHTDTQYF. Using reference TRBV5-4 and TRBJ2-3 for the parts outside the CDR3, the full variable domain is ETGVTQSPTHLIKTRGQQVTLRCSSQSGHNTVSWYQQALGQGPQFIFQYYREEENGRGNFPPRFSGLQFPNYSSELNVNALELDDSALYLCASSGLGHTDTQYFGPGTRLTVL.

The chain employs TRBV4-1 and TRBJ1-5, with D possibly matching TRBD1 (5 bases). The germline V gene has CDR1 MGHRA and CDR2 YSYEKL. The germline V and J ends were trimmed by 0 bases and 0 bases, with 15 bases remaining between them. The CDR3 loop spans 18 amino acids. The DNA of the CDR3 is TGCGCCAGCAGCCAAGAATGGACTTGGGGCGATAGCAATCAGCCCCAGCATTTT. This sequence encodes CASSQEWTWGDSNQPQHF.

This clone was observed once. The chain links TRBV11-2 to TRBJ1-1; a weak D match, TRBD1 (6 bases). Germline V gives CDR1 SGHAT, CDR2 FQNNGV. V dropped 1 base and J dropped 0 bases, with 15 bases sitting between them. The CDR3 covers 17 residues. CDR3 protein: CASSLVGGRPMNTEAFF. Written as DNA, the CDR3 is TGTGCCAGCAGCTTAGTGGGGGGGCGGCCGATGAACACTGAAGCTTTCTTT.

This chain connects TRBV28 to TRBJ2-1, with D perhaps matching TRBD1 (5 bases). V was trimmed by 5 bases and J by 7 bases, leaving 21 bases between them. This CDR3 is 16 amino acids long. Germline V gene lookup returns CDR1 MDHEN and CDR2 SYDVKM. CDR3 nucleotide sequence: TGTGCCAGCAGTGACAGACTCCCCGATTTACATAATGAGCAGTTCTTC. The encoded protein is CASSDRLPDLHNEQFF.

The genes are TRBV15 and TRBJ1-1; 7 nucleotides match TRBD1. The CDR3 loop spans 14 amino acids. Per germline, CDR1 LNHNV and CDR2 YYDKDF (reference sequence). Germline trimming cut 6 bases from V and 1 base from J; bases unmatched to any gene: 5. CDR3: CATRLGQTNTEAFF. The CDR3 nucleotides read TGTGCCACCAGGTTGGGACAGACGAACACTGAAGCTTTCTTT.

The CDR3, as DNA: TGTGCCAGCAGCCCTCGGACAGAAAACACAGATACGCAGTATTTT. It yields the protein CASSPRTENTDTQYF. This chain joins TRBV9 and TRBJ2-3; D is perhaps TRBD1 (6 bases). V lost 4 bases to trimming and J lost 2 bases, with 14 bases between them. Germline loops: CDR1 SGDLS, CDR2 YYNGEE. The CDR3 is 15 amino acids.

The rearrangement joins TRBV10-2 to TRBJ1-2; TRBD1 agrees at 7 bases. The V and J ends lost 3 bases and 2 bases, in that order; junction bases with no gene match: 9. From germline, CDR1 is WSHSY and CDR2 SAAADI. This CDR3 is built from 16 residues. CDR3 nucleotide sequence: TGCGCCAGCAGTGACGACAGGGAAGCACTCAACTATGGCTACACCTTC. This codes for CASSDDREALNYGYTF.

The chain combines TRBV29-1 with TRBJ1-1, with TRBD1 as a possible D gene (5 bases). The CDR3 is 13 residues long. CDR1 and CDR2 (germline): SQVTM, ANQGSEA. V lost 0 bases, J lost 4 bases, and 9 bases lay in between. CDR3 amino acids: CSVEDRGITEAFF. CDR3 DNA sequence: TGCAGCGTTGAAGATCGGGGGATCACTGAAGCTTTCTTT.

The CDR3 DNA sequence: TGTGCCAGCAGTGAATATTCAGCGGCAGATACGCAGTATTTT. It encodes CASSEYSAADTQYF. This chain joins TRBV25-1 and TRBJ2-3, with D possibly being TRBD2 (5 bases). V lost 0 bases to trimming and J lost 4 bases, with 8 bases between them. Germline assignment: CDR1 MGHDK and CDR2 SYGVNS. The CDR3 length is 14 residues.

CDR3 in DNA: TGTGCCAGCAGTGCATTAGGGGGTTCTGAAGCTTTCTTT. Amino acid sequence: CASSALGGSEAFF. The gene calls are TRBV6-1 and TRBJ1-1; D perhaps matches TRBD1 (6 bases). Germline values: CDR1 MNHNS, CDR2 SASEGT. V was cut by 4 bases and J by 6 bases, with 12 bases left in between. The CDR3 covers 13 residues.

The chain is built from TRBV27 and TRBJ1-5; tentatively, D is TRBD1 (6 bases). Germline-derived CDR1 and CDR2 are MNHEY and SMNVEV (reference sequence). The CDR3 runs to 14 residues. V shed 5 bases and J shed 4 bases, with 12 bases lying between them. In DNA, the CDR3 is TGTGCCAGCAGTCACCGTCAGGGGAATCAGCCCCAGCATTTT. Amino acids: CASSHRQGNQPQHF.

This chain joins TRBV28 and TRBJ1-5; D ambiguous. This CDR3 contains 13 residues. V dropped 2 bases and J dropped 9 bases, with 11 bases sitting between them. Per germline, CDR1 MDHEN and CDR2 SYDVKM. As DNA, the CDR3 is TGTGCCAGCAGTTTAACTGGGAATGCGCCCCAGCATTTT. It specifies CASSLTGNAPQHF. Combining the CDR3 with reference TRBV28 and TRBJ1-5 gives the whole variable domain DVKVTQSSRYLVKRTGEKVFLECVQDMDHENMFWYRQDPGLGLRLIYFSYDVKMKEKGDIPEGYSVSREKKERFSLILESASTNQTSMYLCASSLTGNAPQHFGDGTRLSIL.

The chain recombines TRBV10-1 with TRBJ2-1; D gene uncertain. CDR1 and CDR2 from the germline V gene are WNHNN and SYGVQD (reference sequence). Trimming left V 1 base short and J 1 base short, with 5 bases between. The CDR3 has 14 amino acids. In DNA, the CDR3 is TGCGCCAGCAGTGAGTTCGGGTCCTACAATGAGCAGTTCTTC. Translated: CASSEFGSYNEQFF.

To note about this clone: This specimen includes other DNA sequences encoding the same CDR3. This chain links TRBV2 with TRBJ2-7; 9 positions match TRBD2. With V trimmed by 4 bases and J by 1 base, 2 bases remained unmatched. The CDR3 runs to 14 residues. The germline V gene has CDR1 SNHLY and CDR2 FYNNEI. CDR3 region: CASSGLAGSYEQYF. The CDR3 region has the DNA TGTGCCAGCAGTGGGCTAGCGGGATCCTACGAGCAGTACTTC.

The gene calls are TRBV28 and TRBJ2-7, with D unresolved. This CDR3 spans 15 amino acids. V was trimmed by 5 bases and J by 3 bases, leaving 17 bases between them. Germline CDR1 is MDHEN and CDR2 is SYDVKM. DNA of the CDR3: TGTGCCAGCAGTCCAACGGAAATGATAGTCTACGAGCAGTACTTC. It encodes CASSPTEMIVYEQYF.

The genes are TRBV13 and TRBJ2-1, with 9 bases matching TRBD2. The CDR3 consists of 18 residues. Losses at the gene ends were 5 bases for V and 4 bases for J; bases not matched to a gene: 15. Germline CDR1 reads PRHDT; CDR2 reads FYEKMQ (reference sequence). The CDR3 is CASSPGPLTSGDYNEQFF. Here the CDR3 DNA reads TGTGCCAGCAGCCCAGGCCCCCTGACTAGCGGAGATTACAATGAGCAGTTCTTC.

The chain uses TRBV7-9 and TRBJ2-7; 10 bases align to TRBD1. Per the germline V gene, CDR1 is SEHNR and CDR2 is FQNEAQ (reference sequence). V shed 4 bases and J 6 bases; nucleotides not matched to a gene: 21. The CDR3 extends over 19 amino acids. CDR3 in DNA: TGTGCCAGCAGCTATGACAGGGGGCGGCCTAGCGGTAGAATTTCCGAGCAGTACTTC. It yields the protein CASSYDRGRPSGRISEQYF.